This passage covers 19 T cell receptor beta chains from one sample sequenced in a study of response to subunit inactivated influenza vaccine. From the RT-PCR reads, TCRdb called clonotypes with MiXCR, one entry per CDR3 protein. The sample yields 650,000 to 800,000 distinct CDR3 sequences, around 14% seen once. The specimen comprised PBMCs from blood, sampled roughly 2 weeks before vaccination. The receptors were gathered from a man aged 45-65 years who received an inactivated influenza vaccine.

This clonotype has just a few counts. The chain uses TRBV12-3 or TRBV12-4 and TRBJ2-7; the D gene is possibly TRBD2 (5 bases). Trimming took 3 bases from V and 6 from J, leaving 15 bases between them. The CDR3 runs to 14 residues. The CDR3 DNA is TGTGCCAGCAGTTTGGTAGCGATGGTTGGCGAGCAGTACTTC. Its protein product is CASSLVAMVGEQYF.

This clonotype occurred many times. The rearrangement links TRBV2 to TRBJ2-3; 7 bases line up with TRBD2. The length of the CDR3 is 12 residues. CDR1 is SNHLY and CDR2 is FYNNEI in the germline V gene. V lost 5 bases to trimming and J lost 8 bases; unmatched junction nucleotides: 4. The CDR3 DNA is TGTGCCAGCAGTCCACCGGGGGGTACGCAGTATTTT. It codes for CASSPPGGTQYF.

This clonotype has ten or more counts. The CDR3 DNA is TGTGCCAGCAGCCGGACAACTGGGGCCAACGTCCTGACTTTC. It yields the protein CASSRTTGANVLTF. V and J are TRBV5-5 and TRBJ2-6, with a weak D call TRBD1 (5 bases). Germline lookup yields CDR1 SGHKS and CDR2 YYEKEE (reference sequence). The CDR3 loop spans 14 amino acids. V lost 4 bases to trimming and J lost 2 bases, with 7 bases between them.

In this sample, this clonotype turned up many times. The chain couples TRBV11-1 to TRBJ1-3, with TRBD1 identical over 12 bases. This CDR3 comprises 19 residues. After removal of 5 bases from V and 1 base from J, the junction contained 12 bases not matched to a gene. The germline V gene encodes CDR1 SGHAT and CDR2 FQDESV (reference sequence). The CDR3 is CASSPRRPGQGASGNTIYF. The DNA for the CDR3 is TGTGCCAGCAGCCCACGGAGGCCGGGACAGGGGGCGTCTGGAAACACCATATATTTT.

The CDR3 nucleotides read TGTGCCAGCAGCCCTTCCTTCTTACGCGGGACAACGCGCGAGCAGTACTTC. Protein sequence: CASSPSFLRGTTREQYF. The rearrangement joins TRBV3-1 to TRBJ2-7, with D perhaps matching TRBD1 or TRBD2 (6 bases each). Trimming removed 4 bases from V and 6 bases from J, with 25 bases in between. The CDR3 is 17 residues long. Germline V gene sequence: CDR1 LGHDT, CDR2 YNNKEL (reference sequence).

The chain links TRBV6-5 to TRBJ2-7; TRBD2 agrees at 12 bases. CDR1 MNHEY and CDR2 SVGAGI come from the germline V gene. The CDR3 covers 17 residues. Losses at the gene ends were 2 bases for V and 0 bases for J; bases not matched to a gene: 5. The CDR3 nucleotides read TGTGCCAGCAGTTACGTCCTAGCGGGAGGGCCCTCCTACGAGCAGTACTTC. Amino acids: CASSYVLAGGPSYEQYF.

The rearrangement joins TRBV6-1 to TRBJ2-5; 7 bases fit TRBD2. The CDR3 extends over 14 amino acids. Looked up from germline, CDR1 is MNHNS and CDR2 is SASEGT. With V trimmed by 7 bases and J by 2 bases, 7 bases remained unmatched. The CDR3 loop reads CASTYGGWQETQYF. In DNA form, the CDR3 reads TGTGCCAGCACCTACGGGGGGTGGCAAGAGACCCAGTACTTC.

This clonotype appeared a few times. The CDR3 nucleotides are TGTGCCAGCACCTCCAGCGTTCGCTACGAGCAGTACTTC. Residues: CASTSSVRYEQYF. The chain uses TRBV6-6 and TRBJ2-7; D gene ambiguous. Trimming left V 7 bases short and J 3 bases short, with 13 bases between. The CDR3 covers 13 residues. Germline loops: CDR1 MNHNY, CDR2 SVGAGI (reference sequence).

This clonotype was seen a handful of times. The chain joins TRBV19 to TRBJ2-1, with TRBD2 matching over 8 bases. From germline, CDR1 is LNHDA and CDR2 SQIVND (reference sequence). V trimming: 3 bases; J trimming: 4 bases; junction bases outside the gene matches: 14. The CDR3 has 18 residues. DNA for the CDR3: TGTGCCAGTAGTATCAATCCCCTGAGGAGCGGGAGTTACAATGAGCAGTTCTTC. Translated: CASSINPLRSGSYNEQFF.

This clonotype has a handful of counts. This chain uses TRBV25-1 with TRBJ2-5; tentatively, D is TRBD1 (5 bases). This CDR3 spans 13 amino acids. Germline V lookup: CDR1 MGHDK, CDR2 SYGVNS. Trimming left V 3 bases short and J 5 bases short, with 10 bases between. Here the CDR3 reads CASSEAGRETQYF. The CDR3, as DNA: TGTGCCAGCAGTGAGGCAGGGCGGGAGACCCAGTACTTC.

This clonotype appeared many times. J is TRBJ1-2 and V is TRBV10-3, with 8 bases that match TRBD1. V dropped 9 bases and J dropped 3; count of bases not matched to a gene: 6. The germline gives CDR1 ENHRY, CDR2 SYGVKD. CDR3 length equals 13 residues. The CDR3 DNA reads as TGTGCCATAAACTCAGGGGGCGACTATGGCTACACCTTC. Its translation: CAINSGGDYGYTF.

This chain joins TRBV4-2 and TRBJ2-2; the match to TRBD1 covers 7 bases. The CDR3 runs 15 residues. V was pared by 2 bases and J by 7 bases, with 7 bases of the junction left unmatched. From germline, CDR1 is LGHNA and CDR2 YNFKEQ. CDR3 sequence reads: CASSQRQGDGGELFF. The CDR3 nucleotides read TGTGCCAGCAGCCAAAGGCAGGGGGATGGCGGGGAGCTGTTTTTT.

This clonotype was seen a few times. CDR3 bases: TGTGCCAGCAGCTTAGTCGGGAGGGGCCACAATGAGCAGTTCTTC. This sequence encodes CASSLVGRGHNEQFF. The V and J genes are TRBV7-2 and TRBJ2-1; TRBD2 matches at 8 bases. The junction had 4 bases not matched to a gene; V was cut back by 1 base and J by 5 bases. The CDR3 length is 15 residues. Germline V gene lookup returns CDR1 SGHTA and CDR2 FQGNSA.

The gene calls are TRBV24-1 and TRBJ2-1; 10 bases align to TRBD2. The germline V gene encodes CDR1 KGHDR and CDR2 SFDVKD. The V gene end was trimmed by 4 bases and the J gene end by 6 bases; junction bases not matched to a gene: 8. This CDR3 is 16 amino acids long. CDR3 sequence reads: CATSDRTSGTINEQFF. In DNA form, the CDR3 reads TGTGCCACCAGTGACCGAACTAGCGGGACCATCAATGAGCAGTTCTTC.

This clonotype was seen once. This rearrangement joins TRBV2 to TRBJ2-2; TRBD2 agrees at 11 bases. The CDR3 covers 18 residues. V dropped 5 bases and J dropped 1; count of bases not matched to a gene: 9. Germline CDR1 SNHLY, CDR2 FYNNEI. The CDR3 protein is CASSTHRTSGQNTGELFF. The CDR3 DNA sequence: TGTGCCAGCAGTACCCACAGGACTAGCGGGCAGAACACCGGGGAGCTGTTTTTT. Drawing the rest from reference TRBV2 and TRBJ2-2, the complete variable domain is EPEVTQTPSHQVTQMGQEVILRCVPISNHLYFYWYRQILGQKVEFLVSFYNNEISEKSEIFDDQFSVERPDGSNFTLKIRSTKLEDSAMYFCASSTHRTSGQNTGELFFGEGSRLTVL.

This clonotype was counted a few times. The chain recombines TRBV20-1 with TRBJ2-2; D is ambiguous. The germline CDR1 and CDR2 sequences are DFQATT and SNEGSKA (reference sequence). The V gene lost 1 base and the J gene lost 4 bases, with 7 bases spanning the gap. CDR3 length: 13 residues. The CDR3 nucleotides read TGCAGTGCTAGAGTTGCGAGCACCGGGGAGCTGTTTTTT. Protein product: CSARVASTGELFF.

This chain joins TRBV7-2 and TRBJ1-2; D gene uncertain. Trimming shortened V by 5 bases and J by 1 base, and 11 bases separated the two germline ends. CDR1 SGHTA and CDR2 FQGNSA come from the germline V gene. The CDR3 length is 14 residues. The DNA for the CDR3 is TGTGCCAGCAGCGAGAACAGAAATAACTATGGCTACACCTTC. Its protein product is CASSENRNNYGYTF.

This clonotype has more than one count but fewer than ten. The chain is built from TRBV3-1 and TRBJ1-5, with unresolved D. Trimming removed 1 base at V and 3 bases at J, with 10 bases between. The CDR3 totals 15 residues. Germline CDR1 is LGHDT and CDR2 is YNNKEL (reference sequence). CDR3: CASSQGTVVNQPQHF. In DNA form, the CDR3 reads TGTGCCAGCAGCCAAGGGACCGTAGTCAATCAGCCCCAGCATTTT.

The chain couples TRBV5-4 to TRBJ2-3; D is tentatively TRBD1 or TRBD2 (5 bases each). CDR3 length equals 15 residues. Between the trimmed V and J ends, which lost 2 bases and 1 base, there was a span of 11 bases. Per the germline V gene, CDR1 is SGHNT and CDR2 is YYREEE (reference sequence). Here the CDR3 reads CASSFPGAGTDTQYF. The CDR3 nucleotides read TGTGCCAGCAGCTTCCCCGGGGCAGGCACAGATACGCAGTATTTT.